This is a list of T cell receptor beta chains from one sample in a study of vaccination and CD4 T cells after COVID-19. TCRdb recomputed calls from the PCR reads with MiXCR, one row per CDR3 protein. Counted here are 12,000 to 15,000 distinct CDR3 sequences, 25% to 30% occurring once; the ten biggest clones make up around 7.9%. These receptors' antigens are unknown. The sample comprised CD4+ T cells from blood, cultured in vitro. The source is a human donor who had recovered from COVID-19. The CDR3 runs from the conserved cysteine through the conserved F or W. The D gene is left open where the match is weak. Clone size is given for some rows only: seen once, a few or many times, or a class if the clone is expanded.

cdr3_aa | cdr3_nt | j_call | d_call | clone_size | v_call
CASSLGGGQPQHF | TGTGCCAGCAGTTTGGGGGGCGGTCAGCCCCAGCATTTT | TRBJ1-5 | NA | few | TRBV12-3/TRBV12-4
CASSLERRPYGYTF | TGTGCCAGCAGCTTGGAGAGGAGACCCTATGGCTACACCTTC | TRBJ1-2 | NA | NA | TRBV5-4
CSVASKRANYGYTF | TGCAGCGTAGCATCCAAGAGAGCTAACTATGGCTACACCTTC | TRBJ1-2 | NA | NA | TRBV29-1
CASSQRVIAGSSYNEQFF | TGTGCCAGCAGCCAAAGAGTGATAGCGGGGAGCTCCTACAATGAGCAGTTCTTC | TRBJ2-1 | TRBD2 | NA | TRBV3-1
CASSRRDRGLRTEAFF | TGTGCCAGCAGCCGCCGGGACAGGGGGCTGAGGACTGAAGCTTTCTTT | TRBJ1-1 | TRBD1 | NA | TRBV12-3/TRBV12-4
CAIGRGLPQQYF | TGTGCCATTGGCCGGGGTTTGCCCCAGCAGTACTTC | TRBJ2-7 | NA | NA | TRBV2
CASMGYTEAFF | TGTGCCAGCATGGGATACACTGAAGCTTTCTTT | TRBJ1-1 | NA | few | TRBV6-1
CASSLAWERNTEAFF | TGTGCCAGCAGCTTGGCCTGGGAGAGGAACACTGAAGCTTTCTTT | TRBJ1-1 | NA | once | TRBV5-6
CASSHRRDRGNSPLHF | TGTGCCAGCAGCCATCGCCGGGACAGGGGAAATTCACCCCTCCACTTT | TRBJ1-6 | TRBD1 | few | TRBV14
CASSGTGGFHEQYF | TGTGCCAGCAGTGGGACAGGGGGCTTCCACGAGCAGTACTTC | TRBJ2-7 | TRBD1 | NA | TRBV25-1
CASSMFTDTQYF | TGTGCCAGCAGTATGTTCACAGATACGCAGTATTTT | TRBJ2-3 | NA | few | TRBV12-3/TRBV12-4
CASSQARLDTEAFF | TGTGCCAGCAGCCAAGCCAGGCTAGACACTGAAGCTTTCTTT | TRBJ1-1 | NA | few | TRBV14
CASQPTEPGELFF | TGTGCCAGCCAACCCACAGAGCCCGGGGAGCTGTTTTTT | TRBJ2-2 | NA | few | TRBV6-1
CASSGNRDLNTGELFF | TGTGCCAGCAGTGGGAACAGGGACCTGAACACCGGGGAGCTGTTTTTT | TRBJ2-2 | NA | NA | TRBV2
CASSAMTSYNSPLHF | TGTGCCAGTAGTGCCATGACCAGTTATAATTCACCCCTCCACTTT | TRBJ1-6 | NA | NA | TRBV19
CASSPPGAGGQRDTQYF | TGTGCCAGCTCACCACCGGGAGCGGGGGGCCAGCGGGATACGCAGTATTTT | TRBJ2-3 | TRBD2 | NA | TRBV18
CASSLARQGYTAGANVLTF | TGTGCCAGTAGTCTTGCGCGACAGGGCTACACAGCTGGGGCCAACGTCCTGACTTTC | TRBJ2-6 | TRBD1 | NA | TRBV19
CASSYRSGNTIYF | TGTGCCAGCAGTTACCGGTCGGGAAACACCATATATTTT | TRBJ1-3 | NA | NA | TRBV6-2/TRBV6-3
CASSRGSSGANVLTF | TGTGCCAGCAGTCGGGGGTCTTCAGGGGCCAACGTCCTGACTTTC | TRBJ2-6 | NA | few | TRBV6-1
CASSPDRASEQFF | TGTGCCAGCAGCCCTGACAGGGCGAGTGAGCAGTTCTTC | TRBJ2-1 | TRBD1 | few | TRBV5-4
CASSPFLGGAANYGYTF | TGTGCCAGCAGCCCCTTCCTGGGGGGGGCAGCTAACTATGGCTACACCTTC | TRBJ1-2 | NA | NA | TRBV7-8
CASSVVQGGEAFF | TGTGCCAGCAGCGTAGTGCAGGGTGGTGAAGCTTTCTTT | TRBJ1-1 | NA | NA | TRBV9
CASVVGRGLAEAFF | TGTGCTAGTGTCGTGGGACGGGGTTTGGCCGAAGCTTTCTTT | TRBJ1-1 | NA | NA | TRBV12-5
CAGTAWNTEAFF | TGTGCCGGGACAGCTTGGAATACTGAAGCTTTCTTT | TRBJ1-1 | TRBD1 | NA | TRBV30
CASSPLQGGNEQFF | TGTGCCAGCAGCCCTCTACAGGGGGGCAATGAGCAGTTCTTC | TRBJ2-1 | TRBD1 | NA | TRBV7-8
CSAGGESYEQYF | TGCAGTGCCGGCGGGGAGTCCTACGAGCAGTACTTC | TRBJ2-7 | NA | NA | TRBV20-1
CASSVEDGGVTLHF | TGTGCCAGCAGCGTAGAGGACGGGGGCGTCACCCTCCACTTT | TRBJ1-6 | NA | few | TRBV9
CASSLISGGAGETQYF | TGTGCCAGCAGTCTAATTAGCGGGGGGGCCGGAGAGACCCAGTACTTC | TRBJ2-5 | TRBD2 | NA | TRBV2
CASSRTGANYGYTF | TGTGCCAGCAGTCGGACAGGGGCAAACTATGGCTACACCTTC | TRBJ1-2 | TRBD1 | few | TRBV27
CASSFDSNYGYTF | TGTGCCAGCAGTTTTGACAGTAACTATGGCTACACCTTC | TRBJ1-2 | NA | few | TRBV6-2/TRBV6-3
CASLRGSGELFF | TGTGCCAGCCTCAGGGGATCCGGGGAGCTGTTTTTT | TRBJ2-2 | NA | few | TRBV12-3/TRBV12-4
CSASSGGTDTQYF | TGCAGTGCGTCTAGCGGGGGCACAGATACGCAGTATTTT | TRBJ2-3 | TRBD2 | few | TRBV20-1
CASSYSSRRTEAFF | TGTGCCAGCAGTTACTCGAGTCGGCGCACTGAAGCTTTCTTT | TRBJ1-1 | NA | NA | TRBV6-5
CATSDPTAGGAEEQFF | TGTGCCACCAGTGACCCCACGGCGGGGGGGGCAGAGGAGCAGTTCTTC | TRBJ2-1 | TRBD2 | NA | TRBV24-1
CASSFRQGDFTGELFF | TGTGCCAGCAGCTTTAGACAGGGGGATTTCACCGGGGAGCTGTTTTTT | TRBJ2-2 | TRBD1 | NA | TRBV11-3
CASSVARSDTQYF | TGTGCCAGCAGCGTAGCTAGAAGTGATACGCAGTATTTT | TRBJ2-3 | NA | NA | TRBV9
CASSLKRQGTEAFF | TGTGCCAGCAGCTTGAAACGGCAGGGGACTGAAGCTTTCTTT | TRBJ1-1 | NA | NA | TRBV5-4
CASSGNGQGNGYTF | TGTGCCAGCAGCGGCAATGGGCAGGGGAATGGCTACACCTTC | TRBJ1-2 | NA | few | TRBV2
CSALPGGGSRSTDTQYF | TGCAGTGCCCTCCCAGGGGGGGGCTCTAGGTCTACAGATACGCAGTATTTT | TRBJ2-3 | NA | NA | TRBV20-1
CASSLRAQGGYGYTF | TGTGCCAGCAGCTTACGAGCACAGGGGGGCTATGGCTACACCTTC | TRBJ1-2 | TRBD1 | NA | TRBV7-2
CASSSTGGTEAFF | TGTGCCAGCAGCAGCACAGGGGGCACTGAAGCTTTCTTT | TRBJ1-1 | TRBD1 | few | TRBV5-4
CASRTSRDRVHGYTF | TGTGCCAGCAGGACCTCCCGGGACAGGGTGCATGGCTACACCTTC | TRBJ1-2 | TRBD1 | NA | TRBV6-4
CASSPMGQGATEAFF | TGTGCCAGCAGTCCCATGGGACAGGGGGCCACTGAAGCTTTCTTT | TRBJ1-1 | TRBD1 | NA | TRBV6-2/TRBV6-3
CASSQRGSTDTQYF | TGTGCCAGCAGCCAGCGGGGGTCCACAGATACGCAGTATTTT | TRBJ2-3 | TRBD2 | few | TRBV3-1
CAWAPNTEAFF | TGTGCCTGGGCCCCTAACACTGAAGCTTTCTTT | TRBJ1-1 | NA | NA | TRBV30
CASSDLGVGTQYF | TGTGCCAGCAGTGACCTGGGGGTTGGGACGCAGTATTTT | TRBJ2-3 | NA | few | TRBV6-1
CASSLSRFRGVTYNEQFF | TGTGCCAGCAGCTTATCAAGGTTCCGGGGGGTTACCTACAATGAGCAGTTCTTC | TRBJ2-1 | TRBD2 | NA | TRBV7-8
CASSLGDRGMNTEAFF | TGTGCCAGCAGCTTAGGGGACAGGGGCATGAACACTGAAGCTTTCTTT | TRBJ1-1 | TRBD1 | few | TRBV7-9
CASSLGLPNTEAFF | TGTGCCAGCAGCTTAGGACTGCCGAACACTGAAGCTTTCTTT | TRBJ1-1 | NA | medium-sized | TRBV7-8
CSGQGLDEQYF | TGCAGCGGACAGGGGCTAGACGAGCAGTACTTC | TRBJ2-7 | TRBD1 | few | TRBV20-1
CASSQGYRGTYEQYF | TGCGCCAGCAGCCAAGGCTACAGGGGAACCTACGAGCAGTACTTC | TRBJ2-7 | TRBD1 | NA | TRBV4-3
CASSLAAATDTQYF | TGTGCCAGCAGCTTAGCGGCAGCGACAGATACGCAGTATTTT | TRBJ2-3 | NA | few | TRBV7-8
CASSPAGTYNSPLHF | TGTGCCAGCAGCCCTGCCGGGACCTATAATTCACCCCTCCACTTT | TRBJ1-6 | NA | NA | TRBV3-1
CAISEGTPFSTDTQYF | TGTGCCATCAGTGAGGGGACACCCTTTAGCACAGATACGCAGTATTTT | TRBJ2-3 | NA | few | TRBV10-3
CASSGQGGSNQPQHF | TGTGCCAGCAGTGGACAGGGTGGAAGCAATCAGCCCCAGCATTTT | TRBJ1-5 | TRBD1 | few | TRBV6-1
CASSLAPEPGPGELFF | TGTGCCAGCAGCTTAGCGCCCGAGCCAGGTCCCGGGGAGCTGTTTTTT | TRBJ2-2 | NA | NA | TRBV7-8
CASSQLPGQGYTEAFF | TGCGCCAGCAGCCAACTGCCGGGACAGGGATACACTGAAGCTTTCTTT | TRBJ1-1 | TRBD1 | NA | TRBV4-1
CASSYSVGGAMSEQFF | TGTGCCAGCAGTTACTCGGTGGGGGGGGCCATGAGTGAGCAGTTCTTC | TRBJ2-1 | NA | few | TRBV6-2/TRBV6-3